This paragraph reports one T cell receptor beta chain. This clonotype was recorded at least ten times. Its antigen is currently not known. The record has no base qualities; no much larger clone is one base away. This sample stems from a study of glioma-infiltrating T cells (TCRdb year 2016). Regarding the research as a whole: TCR alpha- and beta-chain repertoires were sequenced from glioma tissue, non-neoplastic brain tissue and matched peripheral blood mononuclear cells. To measure divergence between tissue and blood T-cell populations, each tissue-infiltrating repertoire was compared with the peripheral blood repertoire of the same patient. Three low-grade glioma patients, roughly 8 primary glioblastoma patients and three non-glioma patients contributing non-neoplastic brain tissue were included in the paired cohort.

The CDR3 starts with the cysteine, ends with the phenylalanine, and has 14 residues. The only DNA kept is the CDR3, 42 bases in frame from the first base. The germline V gene yields MGHDK for CDR1 and SYGVNS for CDR2. V loses 4 bases of germline sequence and J loses 5 bases, and the interval between the two ends is 15 bases. The iRepertoire nested amplicon-rescue multiplex PCR (arm-PCR) platform was used to amplify TCR alpha and beta CDR3 regions from RNA. The input for one-step reverse transcription and amplification was 100-400 ng of tissue mRNA or PBMC total RNA. Following bead purification, Illumina adapters were added by a secondary multiplex PCR, and libraries between 200 and 400 bp were gel-purified. Libraries carried internal 6-nucleotide barcodes used for demultiplexing. Sequencing of the libraries was done on an Illumina MiSeq using 2x220 or 2x250 nucleotide paired-end reads. Turning to the authors' computational methods: FLASH 1.2.11 was used to merge paired reads, and BWA-MEM then aligned the reads to the GRCh37 human genome before TRA and TRB reads were extracted. For V and J assignment, an IMGT-derived reference of cassette sequences and CDR3 motifs that included pseudogenes was used. Three-frame translation of reads was performed, and productive CDR3s were defined as those with a C...FGXG motif and no stop codons. A clonotype was defined as a unique combination of a V-J cassette pair and a CDR3 amino acid sequence. Hamming distance filtering was applied to reads, with thresholds set by the sequence error rate of each sample in mapped regions. In TCRdb, the public reads were trimmed at Q25 with fastp and aligned with MiXCR, with productive beta chains retained. A single entry per CDR3 protein holds the most common genes and DNA from its merged rows. In this record, the V and J calls reflect TCRdb's handling and not the investigators' own analysis. This sample holds over 100,000 distinct CDR3 sequences; less than 30% were observed only once. The top ten clones comprise about 30% of the sample.

Paper-wide results and their limitations: Very few CDR3 sequences were shared between tissue and blood, attributed to high CDR3 diversity and limited sampling. The group comparisons were based on small numbers of patients: three non-neoplastic, three low-grade glioma and about eight glioblastoma patients. VJ-independent divergence between tissue and blood was below expectation in non-neoplastic patients but above expectation in all gliomas, especially low-grade gliomas.

Sequencing was performed on glioma tissue, nonneoplastic brain tissue, or PBMCs (not recorded which). This chain is built from TRBV25-1 and TRBJ2-7; a confident D gene designation cannot be given. The TCR was taken from a human donor with low-grade glioma or glioblastoma, undergoing nonglioma brain surgery, or in good health (not recorded which). The CDR3 here reads CASSGAGYTNEQYF. The sequenced DNA is TGTGCCAGCAGTGGGGCCGGGTATACTAACGAGCAGTACTTC.